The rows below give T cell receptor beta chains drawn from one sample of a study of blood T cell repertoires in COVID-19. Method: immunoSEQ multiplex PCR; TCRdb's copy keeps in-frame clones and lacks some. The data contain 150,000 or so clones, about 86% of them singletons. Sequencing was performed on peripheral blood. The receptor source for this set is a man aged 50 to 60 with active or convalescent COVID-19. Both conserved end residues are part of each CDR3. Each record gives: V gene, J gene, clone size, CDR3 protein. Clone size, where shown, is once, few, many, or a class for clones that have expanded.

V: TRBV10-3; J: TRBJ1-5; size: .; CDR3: CAISSGDKNQPQHF
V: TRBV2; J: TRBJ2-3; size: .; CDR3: CASSEGRLAGGKTDTQYF
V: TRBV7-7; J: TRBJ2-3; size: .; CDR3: CASSPGGGDTQYF
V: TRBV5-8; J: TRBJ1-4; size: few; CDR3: CASSSQGGDEKLFF
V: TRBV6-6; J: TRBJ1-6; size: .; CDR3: CASSLQLNSPLHF
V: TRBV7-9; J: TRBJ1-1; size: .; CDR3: CASSSAGTDYAEAFF
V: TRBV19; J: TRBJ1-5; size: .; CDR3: CATGGRQGGNQPQHF
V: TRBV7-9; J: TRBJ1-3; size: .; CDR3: CASSPGGENTIYF
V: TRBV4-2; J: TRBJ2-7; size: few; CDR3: CASSQDILARSSYEQYF
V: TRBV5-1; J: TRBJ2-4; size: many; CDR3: CASSPGTEKNIQYF